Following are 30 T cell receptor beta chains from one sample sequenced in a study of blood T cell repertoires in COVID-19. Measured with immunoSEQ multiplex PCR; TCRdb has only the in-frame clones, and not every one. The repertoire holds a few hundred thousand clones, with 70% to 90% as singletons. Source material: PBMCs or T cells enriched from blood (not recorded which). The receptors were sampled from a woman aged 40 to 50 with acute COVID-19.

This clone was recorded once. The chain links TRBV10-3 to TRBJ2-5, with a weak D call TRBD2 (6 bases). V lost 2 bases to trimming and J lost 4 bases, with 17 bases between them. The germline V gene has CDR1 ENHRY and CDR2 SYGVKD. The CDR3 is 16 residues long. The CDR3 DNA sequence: TGTGCCATCAGTGAGGGAGCGGGTCCTCCCCCAGAGACCCAGTACTTC. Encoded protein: CAISEGAGPPPETQYF.

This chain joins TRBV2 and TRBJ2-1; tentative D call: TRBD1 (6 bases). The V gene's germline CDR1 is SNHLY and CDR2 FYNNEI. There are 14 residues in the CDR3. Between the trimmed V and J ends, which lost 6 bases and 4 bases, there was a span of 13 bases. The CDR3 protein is CASSEQGVYNEQFF. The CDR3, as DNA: TGTGCCAGCAGCGAACAGGGTGTGTACAATGAGCAGTTCTTC.

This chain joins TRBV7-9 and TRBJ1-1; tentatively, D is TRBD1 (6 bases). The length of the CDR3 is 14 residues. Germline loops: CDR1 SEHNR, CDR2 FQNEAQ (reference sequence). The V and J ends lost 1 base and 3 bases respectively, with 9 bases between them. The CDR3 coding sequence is TGTGCCAGCAGCTTAGAGGACAGTTACACTGAAGCTTTCTTT. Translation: CASSLEDSYTEAFF.

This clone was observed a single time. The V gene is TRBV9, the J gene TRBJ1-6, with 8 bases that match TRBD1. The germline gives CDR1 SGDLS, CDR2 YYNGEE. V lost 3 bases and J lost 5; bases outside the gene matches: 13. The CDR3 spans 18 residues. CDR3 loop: CASSARARGPLDNSPLHF. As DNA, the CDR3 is TGTGCCAGCAGCGCTAGAGCCAGGGGGCCACTGGATAATTCACCCCTCCACTTT.

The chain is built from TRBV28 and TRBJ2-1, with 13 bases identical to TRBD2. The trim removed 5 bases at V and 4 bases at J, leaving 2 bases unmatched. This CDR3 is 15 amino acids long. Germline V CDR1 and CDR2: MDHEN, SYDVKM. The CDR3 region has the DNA TGTGCCAGCAGTAAACTAGCGGGAGGGTACAATGAGCAGTTCTTC. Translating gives CASSKLAGGYNEQFF.

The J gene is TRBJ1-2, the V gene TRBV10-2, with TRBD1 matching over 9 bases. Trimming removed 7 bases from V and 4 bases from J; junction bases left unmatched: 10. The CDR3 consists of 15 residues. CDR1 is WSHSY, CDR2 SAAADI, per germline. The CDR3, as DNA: TGCGCCAGCACGGGACAGGGACCTCTAGGCTATGGCTACACCTTC. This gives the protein CASTGQGPLGYGYTF.

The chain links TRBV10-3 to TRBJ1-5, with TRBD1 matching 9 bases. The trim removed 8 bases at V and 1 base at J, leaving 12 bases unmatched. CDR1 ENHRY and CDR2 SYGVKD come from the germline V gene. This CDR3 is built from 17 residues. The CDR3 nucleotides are TGTGCCATCTACAGTGGGACAGGGATAGGCAGCAATCAGCCCCAGCATTTT. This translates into CAIYSGTGIGSNQPQHF.

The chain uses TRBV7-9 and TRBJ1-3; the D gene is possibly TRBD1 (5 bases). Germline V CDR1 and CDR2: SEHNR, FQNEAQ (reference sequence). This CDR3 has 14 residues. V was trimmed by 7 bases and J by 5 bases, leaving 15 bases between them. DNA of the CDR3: TGTGCCAGCACCACCGGGGGACTGAGAAACACCATATATTTT. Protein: CASTTGGLRNTIYF. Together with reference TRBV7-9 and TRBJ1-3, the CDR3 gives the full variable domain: DTGVSQNPRHKITKRGQNVTFRCDPISEHNRLYWYRQTLGQGPEFLTYFQNEAQLEKSRLLSDRFSAERPKGSFSTLEIQRTEQGDSAMYLCASTTGGLRNTIYFGEGSWLTVV.

The CDR3 region has the DNA TGCAGCGTTGGGTACAGGGGAATGAGGGAGACCCAGTACTTC. As protein: CSVGYRGMRETQYF. The chain has TRBV29-1 and TRBJ2-5; 7 bases line up with TRBD1. Germline CDR1 is SQVTM and CDR2 is ANQGSEA. Trimming removed 4 bases from V and 5 bases from J; junction bases left unmatched: 10. This CDR3 spans 14 amino acids.

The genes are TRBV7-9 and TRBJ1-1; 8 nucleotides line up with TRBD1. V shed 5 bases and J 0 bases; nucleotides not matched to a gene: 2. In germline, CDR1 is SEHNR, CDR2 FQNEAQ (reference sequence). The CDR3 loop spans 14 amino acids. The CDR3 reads CASSKDRVNTEAFF. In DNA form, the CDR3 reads TGTGCCAGCAGCAAGGACAGGGTGAACACTGAAGCTTTCTTT.

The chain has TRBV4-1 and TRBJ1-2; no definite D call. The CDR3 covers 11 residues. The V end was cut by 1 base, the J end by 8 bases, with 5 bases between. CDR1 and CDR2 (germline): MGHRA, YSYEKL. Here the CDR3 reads CASSQGGGYTF. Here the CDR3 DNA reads TGCGCCAGCAGCCAAGGCGGGGGCTACACCTTC.

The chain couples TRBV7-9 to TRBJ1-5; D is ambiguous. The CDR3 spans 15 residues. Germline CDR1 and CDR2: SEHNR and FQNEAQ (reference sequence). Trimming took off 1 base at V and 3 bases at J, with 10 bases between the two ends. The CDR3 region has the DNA TGTGCCAGCAGCTTAGTCGGAGGCCTCAATCAGCCCCAGCATTTT. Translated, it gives CASSLVGGLNQPQHF.

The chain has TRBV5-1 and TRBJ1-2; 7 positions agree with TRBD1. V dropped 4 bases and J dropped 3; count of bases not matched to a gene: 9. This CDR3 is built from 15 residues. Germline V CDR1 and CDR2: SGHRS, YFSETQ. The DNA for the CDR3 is TGCGCCAGCAGCGTATCCGGGACAGTCGACTATGGCTACACCTTC. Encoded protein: CASSVSGTVDYGYTF. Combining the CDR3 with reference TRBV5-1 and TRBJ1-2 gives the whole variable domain KAGVTQTPRYLIKTRGQQVTLSCSPISGHRSVSWYQQTPGQGLQFLFEYFSETQRNKGNFPGRFSGRQFSNSRSEMNVSTLELGDSALYLCASSVSGTVDYGYTFGSGTRLTVV.

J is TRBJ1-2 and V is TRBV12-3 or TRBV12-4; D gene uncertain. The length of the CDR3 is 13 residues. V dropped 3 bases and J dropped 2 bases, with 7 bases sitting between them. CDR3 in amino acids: CASSFSRNYGYTF. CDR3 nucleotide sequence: TGTGCCAGCAGTTTTTCCAGGAACTATGGCTACACCTTC.

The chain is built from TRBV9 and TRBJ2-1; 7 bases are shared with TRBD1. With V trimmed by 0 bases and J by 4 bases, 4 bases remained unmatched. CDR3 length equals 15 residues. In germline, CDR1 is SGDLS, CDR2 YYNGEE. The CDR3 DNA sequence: TGTGCCAGCAGCGTAGGAGGGGGCCGGTACAATGAGCAGTTCTTC. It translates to CASSVGGGRYNEQFF.

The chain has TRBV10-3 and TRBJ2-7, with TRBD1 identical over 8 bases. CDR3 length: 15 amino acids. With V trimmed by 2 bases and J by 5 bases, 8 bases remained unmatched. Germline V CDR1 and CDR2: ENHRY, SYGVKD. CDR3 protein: CAISESRQGRNEQYF. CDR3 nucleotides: TGTGCCATCAGTGAGAGCAGACAGGGGAGGAACGAGCAGTACTTC.

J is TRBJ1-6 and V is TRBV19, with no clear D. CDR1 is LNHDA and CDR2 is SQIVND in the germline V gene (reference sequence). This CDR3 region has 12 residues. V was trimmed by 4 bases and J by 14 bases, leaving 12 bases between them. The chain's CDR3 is CASSTEGRTLHF. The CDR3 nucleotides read TGTGCCAGTAGTACCGAAGGCAGGACCCTCCACTTT.

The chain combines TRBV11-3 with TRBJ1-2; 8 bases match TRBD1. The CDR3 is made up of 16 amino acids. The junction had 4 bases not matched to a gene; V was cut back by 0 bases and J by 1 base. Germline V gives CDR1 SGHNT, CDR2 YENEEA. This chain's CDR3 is CASSLDRTGINYGYTF. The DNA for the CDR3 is TGTGCCAGCAGCTTAGATCGGACAGGGATTAACTATGGCTACACCTTC. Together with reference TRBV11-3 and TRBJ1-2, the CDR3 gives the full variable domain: EAGVVQSPRYKIIEKKQPVAFWCNPISGHNTLYWYLQNLGQGPELLIRYENEEAVDDSQLPKDRFSAERLKGVDSTLKIQPAELGDSAVYLCASSLDRTGINYGYTFGSGTRLTVV.

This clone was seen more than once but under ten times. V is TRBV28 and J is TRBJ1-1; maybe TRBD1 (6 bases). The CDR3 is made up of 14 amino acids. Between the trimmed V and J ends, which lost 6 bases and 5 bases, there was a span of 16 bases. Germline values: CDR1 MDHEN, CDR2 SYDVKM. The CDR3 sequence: CASSSTGRVTEAFF. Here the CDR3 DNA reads TGTGCCAGCAGCTCCACAGGGCGGGTGACTGAAGCTTTCTTT.

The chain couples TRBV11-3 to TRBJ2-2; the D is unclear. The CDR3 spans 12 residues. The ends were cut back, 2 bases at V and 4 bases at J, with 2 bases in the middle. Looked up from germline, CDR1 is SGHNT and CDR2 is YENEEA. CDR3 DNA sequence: TGTGCCAGCAGCTTACTCACCGGGGAGCTGTTTTTT. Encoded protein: CASSLLTGELFF. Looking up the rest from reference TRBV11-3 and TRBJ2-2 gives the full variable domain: EAGVVQSPRYKIIEKKQPVAFWCNPISGHNTLYWYLQNLGQGPELLIRYENEEAVDDSQLPKDRFSAERLKGVDSTLKIQPAELGDSAVYLCASSLLTGELFFGEGSRLTVL.

CDR3 loop: CASSVQFNQPQHF. The CDR3 coding sequence is TGTGCCAGCTCAGTACAGTTCAATCAGCCCCAGCATTTT. The chain has TRBV18 and TRBJ1-5; no clear D. The CDR3 contains 13 residues. Looked up from germline, CDR1 is KGHSH and CDR2 is LQKENI. Trimming shortened V by 5 bases and J by 3 bases, and 8 bases separated the two germline ends.

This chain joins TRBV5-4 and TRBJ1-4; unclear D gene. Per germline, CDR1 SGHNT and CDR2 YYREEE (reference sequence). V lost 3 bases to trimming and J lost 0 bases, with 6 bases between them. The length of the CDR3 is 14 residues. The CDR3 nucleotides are TGTGCCAGCAGCTCCCCCGCAACTAATGAAAAACTGTTTTTT. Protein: CASSSPATNEKLFF.

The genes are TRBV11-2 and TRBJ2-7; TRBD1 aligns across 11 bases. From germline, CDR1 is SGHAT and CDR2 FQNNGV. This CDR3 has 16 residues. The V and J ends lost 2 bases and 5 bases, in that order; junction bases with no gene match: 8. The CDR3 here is CASSLRPGQGVNEQYF. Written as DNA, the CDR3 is TGTGCCAGCAGCTTACGGCCGGGACAGGGGGTAAACGAGCAGTACTTC.

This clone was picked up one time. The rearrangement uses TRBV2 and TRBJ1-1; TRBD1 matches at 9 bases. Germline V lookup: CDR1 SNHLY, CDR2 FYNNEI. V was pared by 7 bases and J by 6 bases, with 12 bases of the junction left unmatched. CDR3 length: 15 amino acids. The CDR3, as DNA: TGTGCCAGCAATTCCCTGACAGGGGGGGCTTCTGAAGCTTTCTTT. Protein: CASNSLTGGASEAFF.

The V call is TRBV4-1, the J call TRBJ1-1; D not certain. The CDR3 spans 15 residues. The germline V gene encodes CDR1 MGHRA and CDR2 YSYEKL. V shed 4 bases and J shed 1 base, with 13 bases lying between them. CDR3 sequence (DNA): TGCGCCAGCAGCCCTCCGGGATATCCGAACACTGAAGCTTTCTTT. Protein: CASSPPGYPNTEAFF.

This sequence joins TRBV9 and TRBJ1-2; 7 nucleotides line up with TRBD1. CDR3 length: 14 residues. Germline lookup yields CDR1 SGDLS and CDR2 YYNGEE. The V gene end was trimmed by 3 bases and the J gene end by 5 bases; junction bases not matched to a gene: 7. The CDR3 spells CASSGVTGDYGYTF. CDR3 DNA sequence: TGTGCCAGCAGCGGTGTAACAGGGGATTATGGCTACACCTTC.

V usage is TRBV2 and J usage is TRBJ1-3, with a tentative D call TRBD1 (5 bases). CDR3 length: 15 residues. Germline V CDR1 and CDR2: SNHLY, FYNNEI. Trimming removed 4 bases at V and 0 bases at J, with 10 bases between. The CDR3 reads CASSVEGSSGNTIYF. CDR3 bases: TGTGCCAGCAGTGTGGAGGGGAGCTCTGGAAACACCATATATTTT.

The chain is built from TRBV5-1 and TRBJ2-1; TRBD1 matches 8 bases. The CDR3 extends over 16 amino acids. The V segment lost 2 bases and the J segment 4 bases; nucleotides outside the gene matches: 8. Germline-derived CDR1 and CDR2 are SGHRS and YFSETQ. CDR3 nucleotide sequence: TGCGCCAGCAGCTTAAGGTCGACAGGGGCTTACAATGAGCAGTTCTTC. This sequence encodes CASSLRSTGAYNEQFF.

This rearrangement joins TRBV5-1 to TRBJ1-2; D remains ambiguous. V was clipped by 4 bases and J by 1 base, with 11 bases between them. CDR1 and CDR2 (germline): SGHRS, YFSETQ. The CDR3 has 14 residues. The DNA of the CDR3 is TGCGCCAGCAGCCTGTTGACAAATAACTATGGCTACACCTTC. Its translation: CASSLLTNNYGYTF.

In nucleotides, the CDR3 is TGTGCCACCAGCCCGACAGGCAATCAGCCCCAGCATTTT. Protein product: CATSPTGNQPQHF. The J gene is TRBJ1-5, the V gene TRBV24-1, with a tentative D call TRBD1 (5 bases). Between the trimmed V and J ends, which lost 7 bases and 2 bases, there was a span of 8 bases. The CDR3 totals 13 residues. The germline gives CDR1 KGHDR, CDR2 SFDVKD.